One sample yielded the 3 T cell receptor beta chains listed below, sequenced in a study of T cell repertoires in cytomegalovirus infection. TCRdb analysed the reads with MiXCR anew, one entry per CDR3 protein. Altogether roughly 180,000 distinct CDR3 sequences are present, roughly 20% being singletons, with the ten largest covering roughly 25%. Their antigens are not known. Sequenced material: CD8+ T cells from cultured PBMCs, taken from culture after CMV antigen stimulation. Source of these receptors: a human donor in good health (CMV status not recorded). Some clones in this sample may be carry-over from other donors' samples.

The table lists this clonotype with a few counts. The gene calls are TRBV9 and TRBJ1-2; TRBD1 is a possible D gene (6 bases). Germline CDR1 is SGDLS and CDR2 is YYNGEE. The CDR3 covers 15 residues. V lost 4 bases and J lost 4, with 17 bases in between. The DNA of the CDR3 is TGTGCCAGCAGCCCACTAGTCGGGACAACCTATGGCTACACCTTC. It translates to CASSPLVGTTYGYTF.

The rearrangement uses TRBV28 and TRBJ1-4; D not resolved. The CDR3 extends over 13 amino acids. CDR1 is MDHEN and CDR2 is SYDVKM in the germline V gene. V was trimmed by 5 bases and J by 8 bases, leaving 12 bases between them. CDR3 residues: CASSLLAREKLFF. DNA of the CDR3: TGTGCCAGCAGTCTTCTGGCAAGGGAAAAACTGTTTTTT. Full variable domain (outside the CDR3, taken from reference TRBV28 and TRBJ1-4): DVKVTQSSRYLVKRTGEKVFLECVQDMDHENMFWYRQDPGLGLRLIYFSYDVKMKEKGDIPEGYSVSREKKERFSLILESASTNQTSMYLCASSLLAREKLFFGSGTQLSVL.

This clonotype was seen many times. V gene TRBV27 combines with J gene TRBJ1-4, with D tentatively TRBD1 (5 bases). CDR1 and CDR2 from the germline V gene are MNHEY and SMNVEV (reference sequence). The CDR3 is made up of 14 amino acids. V was cut by 8 bases and J by 8 bases, with 18 bases left in between. As DNA, the CDR3 is TGTGCCAGCGGTCCGGGTCTAGCAGGGGAAAAACTGTTTTTT. As protein: CASGPGLAGEKLFF.